The clone carrying this TCR beta chain was observed a few times. In germline, CDR1 is SEHNR, CDR2 FQNEAQ (reference sequence). There are 14 residues in the CDR3. Trimming pared 1 base from V and 3 bases from J, leaving 7 bases between. Treg sorting used a CD4+CD25+CD127-/low gate. After constant-region reverse-primer amplification, full-length variable regions underwent semi-nested PCR with Nested Universal Primer A. TCRdb analysed the 5' RACE reads with MiXCR anew, one entry per CDR3 protein. The sample holds about 57,000 distinct CDR3 sequences, 26% seen once. This clonotype was obtained from a female donor with breast cancer. This chain links TRBV7-9 with TRBJ2-1; D possibly corresponds to TRBD2 (5 bases). Specimen: tumor-infiltrating Tregs sorted from the breast tumor. CDR3 sequence reads: CASSLVGNYNEQFF. CDR3 DNA sequence: TGTGCCAGCAGCTTAGTCGGGAACTACAATGAGCAGTTCTTC.